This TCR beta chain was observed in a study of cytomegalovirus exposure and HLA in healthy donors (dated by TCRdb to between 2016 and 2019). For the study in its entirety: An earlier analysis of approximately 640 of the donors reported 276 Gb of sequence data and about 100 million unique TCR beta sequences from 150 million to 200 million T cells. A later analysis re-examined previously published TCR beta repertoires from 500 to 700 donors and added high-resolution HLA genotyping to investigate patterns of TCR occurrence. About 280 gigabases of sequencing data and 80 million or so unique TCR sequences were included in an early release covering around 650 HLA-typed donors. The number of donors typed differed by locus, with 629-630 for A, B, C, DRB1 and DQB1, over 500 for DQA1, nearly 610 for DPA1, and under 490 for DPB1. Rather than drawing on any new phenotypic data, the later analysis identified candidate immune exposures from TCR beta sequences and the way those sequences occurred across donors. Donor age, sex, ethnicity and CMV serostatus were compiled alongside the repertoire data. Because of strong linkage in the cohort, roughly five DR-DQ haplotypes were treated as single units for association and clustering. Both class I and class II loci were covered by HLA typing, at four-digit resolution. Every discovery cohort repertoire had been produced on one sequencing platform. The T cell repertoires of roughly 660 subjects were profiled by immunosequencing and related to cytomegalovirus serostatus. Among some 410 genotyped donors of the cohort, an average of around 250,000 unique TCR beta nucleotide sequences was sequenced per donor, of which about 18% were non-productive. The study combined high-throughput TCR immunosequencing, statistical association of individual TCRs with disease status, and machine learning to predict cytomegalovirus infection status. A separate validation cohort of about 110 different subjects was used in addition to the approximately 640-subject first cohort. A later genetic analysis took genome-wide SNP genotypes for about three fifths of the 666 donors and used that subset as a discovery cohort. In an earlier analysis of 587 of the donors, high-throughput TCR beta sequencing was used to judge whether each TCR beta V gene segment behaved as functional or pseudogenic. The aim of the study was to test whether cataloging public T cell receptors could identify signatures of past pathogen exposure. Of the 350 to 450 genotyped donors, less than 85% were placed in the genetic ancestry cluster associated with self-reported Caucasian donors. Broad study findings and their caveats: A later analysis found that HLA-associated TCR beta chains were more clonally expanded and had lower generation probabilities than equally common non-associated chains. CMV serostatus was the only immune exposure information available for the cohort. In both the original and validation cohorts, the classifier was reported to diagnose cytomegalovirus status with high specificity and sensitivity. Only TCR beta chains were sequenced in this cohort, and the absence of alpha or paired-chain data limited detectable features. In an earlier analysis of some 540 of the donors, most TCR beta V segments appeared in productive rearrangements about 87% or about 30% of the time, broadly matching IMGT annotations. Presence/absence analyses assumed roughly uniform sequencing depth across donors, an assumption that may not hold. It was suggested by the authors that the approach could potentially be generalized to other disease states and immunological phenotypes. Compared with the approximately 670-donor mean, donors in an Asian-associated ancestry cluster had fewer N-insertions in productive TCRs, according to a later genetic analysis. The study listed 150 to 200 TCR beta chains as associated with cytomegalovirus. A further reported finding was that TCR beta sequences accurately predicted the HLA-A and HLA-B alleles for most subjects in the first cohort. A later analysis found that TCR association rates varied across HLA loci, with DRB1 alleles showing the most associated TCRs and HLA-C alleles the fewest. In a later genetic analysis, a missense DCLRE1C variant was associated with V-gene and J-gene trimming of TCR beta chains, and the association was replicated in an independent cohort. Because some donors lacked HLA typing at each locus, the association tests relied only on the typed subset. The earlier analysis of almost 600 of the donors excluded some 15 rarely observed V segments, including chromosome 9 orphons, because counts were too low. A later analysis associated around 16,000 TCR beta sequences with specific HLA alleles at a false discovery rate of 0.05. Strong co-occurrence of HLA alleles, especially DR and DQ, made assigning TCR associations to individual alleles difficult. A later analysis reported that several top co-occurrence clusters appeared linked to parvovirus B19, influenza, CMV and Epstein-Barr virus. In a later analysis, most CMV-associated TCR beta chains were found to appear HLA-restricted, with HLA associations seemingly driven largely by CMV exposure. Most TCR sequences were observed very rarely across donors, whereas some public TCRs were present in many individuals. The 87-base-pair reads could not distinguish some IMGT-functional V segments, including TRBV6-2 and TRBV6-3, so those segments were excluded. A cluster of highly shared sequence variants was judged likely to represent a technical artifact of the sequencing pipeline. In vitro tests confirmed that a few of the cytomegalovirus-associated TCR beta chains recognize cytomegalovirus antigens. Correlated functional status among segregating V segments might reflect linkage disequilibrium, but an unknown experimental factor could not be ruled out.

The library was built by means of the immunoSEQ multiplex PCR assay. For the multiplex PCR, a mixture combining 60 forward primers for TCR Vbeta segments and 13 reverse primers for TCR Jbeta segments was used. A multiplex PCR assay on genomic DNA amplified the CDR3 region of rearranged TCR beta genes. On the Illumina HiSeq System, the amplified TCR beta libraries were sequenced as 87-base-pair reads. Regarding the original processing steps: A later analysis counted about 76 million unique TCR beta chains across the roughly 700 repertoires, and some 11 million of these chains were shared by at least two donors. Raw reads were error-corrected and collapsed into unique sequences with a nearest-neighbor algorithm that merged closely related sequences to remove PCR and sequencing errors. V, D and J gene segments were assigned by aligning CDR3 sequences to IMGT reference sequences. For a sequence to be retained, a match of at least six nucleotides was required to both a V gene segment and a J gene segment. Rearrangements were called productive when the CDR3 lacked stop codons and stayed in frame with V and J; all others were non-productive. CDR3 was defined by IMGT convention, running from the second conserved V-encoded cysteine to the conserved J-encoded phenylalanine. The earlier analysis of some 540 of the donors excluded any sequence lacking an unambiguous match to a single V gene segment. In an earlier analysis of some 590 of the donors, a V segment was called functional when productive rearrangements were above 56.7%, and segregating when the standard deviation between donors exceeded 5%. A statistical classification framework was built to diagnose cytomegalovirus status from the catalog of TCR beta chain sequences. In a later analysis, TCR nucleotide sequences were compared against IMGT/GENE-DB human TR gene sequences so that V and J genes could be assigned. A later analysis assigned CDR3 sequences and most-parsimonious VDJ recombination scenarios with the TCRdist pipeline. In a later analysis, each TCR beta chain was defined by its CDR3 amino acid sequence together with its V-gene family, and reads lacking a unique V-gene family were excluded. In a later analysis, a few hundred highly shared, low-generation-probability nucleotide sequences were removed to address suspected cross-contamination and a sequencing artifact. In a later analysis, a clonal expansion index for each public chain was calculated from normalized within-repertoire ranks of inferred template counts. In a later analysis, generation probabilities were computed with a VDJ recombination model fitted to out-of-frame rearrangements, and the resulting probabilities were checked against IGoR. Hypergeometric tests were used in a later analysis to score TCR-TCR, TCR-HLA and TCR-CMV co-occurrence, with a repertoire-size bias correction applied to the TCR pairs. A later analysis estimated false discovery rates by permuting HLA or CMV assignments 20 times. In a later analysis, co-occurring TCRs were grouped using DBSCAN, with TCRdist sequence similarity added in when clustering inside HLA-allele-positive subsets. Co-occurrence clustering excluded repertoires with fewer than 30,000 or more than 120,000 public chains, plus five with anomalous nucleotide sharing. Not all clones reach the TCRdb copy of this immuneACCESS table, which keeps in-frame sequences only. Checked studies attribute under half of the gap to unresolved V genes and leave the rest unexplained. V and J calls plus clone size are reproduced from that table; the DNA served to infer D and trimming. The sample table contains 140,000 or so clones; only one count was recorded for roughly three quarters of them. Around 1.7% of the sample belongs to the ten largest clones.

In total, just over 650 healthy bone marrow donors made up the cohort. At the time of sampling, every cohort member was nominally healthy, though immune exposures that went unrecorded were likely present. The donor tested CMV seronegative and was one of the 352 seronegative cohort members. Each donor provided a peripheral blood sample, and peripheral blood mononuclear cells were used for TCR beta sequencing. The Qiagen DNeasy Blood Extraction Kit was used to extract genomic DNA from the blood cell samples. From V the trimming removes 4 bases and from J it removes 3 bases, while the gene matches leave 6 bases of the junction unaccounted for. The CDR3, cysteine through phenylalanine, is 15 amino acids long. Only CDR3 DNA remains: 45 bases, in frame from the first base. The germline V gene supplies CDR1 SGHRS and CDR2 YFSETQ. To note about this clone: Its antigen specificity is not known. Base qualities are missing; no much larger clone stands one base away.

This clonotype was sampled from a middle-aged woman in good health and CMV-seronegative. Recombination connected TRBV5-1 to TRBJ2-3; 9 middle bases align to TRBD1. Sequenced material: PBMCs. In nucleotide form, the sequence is TGCGCCAGCAGCGGACCGGGACAGGGAACAGATACGCAGTATTTT. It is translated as CASSGPGQGTDTQYF.